This T cell receptor beta chain is from a study of human T cells and chemical hapten exposure. The time point denotes: patch test 3, about 24 weeks after DPC sensitization. Treatment indicated: therapeutic diphenylcyclopropenone sensitization with weekly scalp DPC. V lost 4 bases, J lost 8 bases, and 18 bases lay in between. CDR3 length: 15 amino acids. MiXCR was run by TCRdb on the RACE reads, yielding one entry per CDR3 protein. The repertoire holds some 84,000 distinct CDR3 sequences, with roughly a tenth as singletons. This clonotype was observed at least ten times. The sequences come from whole blood, collected in connection with sensitization to the hapten diphenylcyclopropenone (DPC). The rearrangement joins TRBV23-1 to TRBJ2-4, with a weak D call TRBD2 (6 bases). TRBV23-1 is annotated as an ORF whose role is uncertain. This receptor was identified in a woman in her fifties or sixties with alopecia areata. Some clones in this sample may be carry-over from other donors' samples. CDR3 region: CASSRPLPPGDIQYF. The CDR3 bases are TGCGCCAGCAGTCGTCCCCTCCCCCCGGGGGACATTCAGTACTTC.